Listed below are T cell receptor beta chains from one sample, sequenced in a study of blood T cell repertoires in COVID-19. Profiled with immunoSEQ multiplex PCR; TCRdb holds only in-frame clones, not every one. The sample holds fewer than 350,000 clones; approximately 90% are singletons and the top ten take 6% to 7%. What was sequenced was PBMCs or T cells enriched from blood (not recorded which). The origin of the receptors is a woman aged 40 to 55 who had recovered from COVID-19. The CDR3 runs from the conserved cysteine through the conserved F or W. D genes are given only for firm matches. Clone size is not always given. Where it is, it says once, few, many or a class for expanded clones.

v_gene: TRBV5-1; j_gene: TRBJ2-1; d_gene: .; abundance: .; CDR3aa: CASSLAGTYNEQFF; CDR3nt: TGCGCCAGCAGTTTGGCGGGAACCTACAATGAGCAGTTCTTC
v_gene: TRBV5-6; j_gene: TRBJ2-3; d_gene: .; abundance: .; CDR3aa: CASSHGRLDYTDTQYF; CDR3nt: TGTGCCAGCAGCCACGGAAGGCTAGACTACACAGATACGCAGTATTTT
v_gene: TRBV30; j_gene: TRBJ2-7; d_gene: .; abundance: few; CDR3aa: CAWSPGTLYEQYF; CDR3nt: TGTGCCTGGAGTCCCGGGACTCTTTACGAGCAGTACTTC
v_gene: TRBV7-2; j_gene: TRBJ2-3; d_gene: .; abundance: .; CDR3aa: CASSLRGISTDTQYF; CDR3nt: TGTGCCAGCAGCTTACGCGGCATTAGCACAGATACGCAGTATTTT
v_gene: TRBV3-1/TRBV3-2; j_gene: TRBJ2-1; d_gene: TRBD2; abundance: .; CDR3aa: CASSLLAGGDEQFF; CDR3nt: TGTGCCAGCAGCCTTCTTGCGGGAGGAGACGAGCAGTTCTTC
v_gene: TRBV4-2; j_gene: TRBJ2-7; d_gene: .; abundance: .; CDR3aa: CASSPRAERHGEQYF; CDR3nt: TGTGCCAGCAGCCCCCGGGCCGAGCGGCATGGCGAGCAGTACTTC
v_gene: TRBV5-1; j_gene: TRBJ1-1; d_gene: .; abundance: .; CDR3aa: CASSGSPPNTEAFF; CDR3nt: TGCGCCAGCTCGGGATCTCCCCCGAACACTGAAGCTTTCTTT
v_gene: TRBV5-4; j_gene: TRBJ1-2; d_gene: .; abundance: .; CDR3aa: CASSLVAGTDGYTF; CDR3nt: TGTGCCAGCAGCTTGGTGGCAGGCACTGATGGCTACACCTTC
v_gene: TRBV27; j_gene: TRBJ2-5; d_gene: TRBD2; abundance: .; CDR3aa: CASSFVAGGPGETQYF; CDR3nt: TGTGCCAGCAGTTTCGTAGCGGGAGGGCCGGGGGAGACCCAGTACTTC
v_gene: TRBV5-1; j_gene: TRBJ2-2; d_gene: TRBD2; abundance: .; CDR3aa: CASSFGGAKLGTGELFF; CDR3nt: TGCGCCAGCAGCTTCGGGGGGGCCAAACTCGGTACCGGGGAGCTGTTTTTT
v_gene: TRBV30; j_gene: TRBJ2-5; d_gene: TRBD2; abundance: few; CDR3aa: CAWTPRGLAEETQYF; CDR3nt: TGTGCCTGGACTCCCAGGGGACTAGCAGAAGAGACCCAGTACTTC
v_gene: TRBV27; j_gene: TRBJ1-2; d_gene: .; abundance: few; CDR3aa: CASSRSGANYGYTF; CDR3nt: TGTGCCAGCAGTCGGTCCGGAGCCAACTATGGCTACACCTTC
v_gene: TRBV7-8; j_gene: TRBJ1-1; d_gene: .; abundance: .; CDR3aa: CASSPTQGWNTEAFF; CDR3nt: TGTGCCAGCAGCCCAACCCAGGGGTGGAACACTGAAGCTTTCTTT
v_gene: TRBV27; j_gene: TRBJ1-5; d_gene: .; abundance: .; CDR3aa: CASSPHQDWSAQHF; CDR3nt: TGTGCCAGCAGTCCCCACCAAGACTGGTCAGCCCAGCATTTT
v_gene: TRBV5-1; j_gene: TRBJ2-5; d_gene: TRBD2; abundance: .; CDR3aa: CASSTVGTSGETQYF; CDR3nt: TGCGCCAGCAGCACCGTTGGGACTAGCGGTGAGACCCAGTACTTC
v_gene: TRBV9; j_gene: TRBJ1-1; d_gene: TRBD1; abundance: .; CDR3aa: CASSSTGALNTEAFF; CDR3nt: TGTGCCAGCAGCTCGACAGGGGCGTTGAACACTGAAGCTTTCTTT
v_gene: TRBV5-1; j_gene: TRBJ2-3; d_gene: .; abundance: .; CDR3aa: CASSLGPETDTQYF; CDR3nt: TGCGCCAGCAGCTTGGGTCCGGAGACAGATACGCAGTATTTT
v_gene: TRBV6-5; j_gene: TRBJ2-1; d_gene: .; abundance: .; CDR3aa: CASRPQGLSYNEQFF; CDR3nt: TGTGCCAGCAGACCACAGGGCCTCTCCTACAATGAGCAGTTCTTC
v_gene: TRBV29-1; j_gene: TRBJ2-3; d_gene: TRBD1; abundance: .; CDR3aa: CSVLNPQTGASTDTQYF; CDR3nt: TGCAGCGTTCTAAACCCTCAGACAGGGGCGAGCACAGATACGCAGTATTTT
v_gene: TRBV29-1; j_gene: TRBJ2-5; d_gene: TRBD1; abundance: .; CDR3aa: CSVGAGGFQETQYF; CDR3nt: TGCAGCGTTGGGGCAGGGGGCTTCCAAGAGACCCAGTACTTC
v_gene: TRBV6-4; j_gene: TRBJ2-5; d_gene: TRBD1; abundance: few; CDR3aa: CASTSRQGGQETQYF; CDR3nt: TGTGCCAGCACATCAAGACAGGGGGGCCAAGAGACCCAGTACTTC
v_gene: TRBV6-5; j_gene: TRBJ2-7; d_gene: .; abundance: .; CDR3aa: CASRQGYEQYF; CDR3nt: TGTGCCAGCAGGCAGGGCTACGAGCAGTACTTC
v_gene: TRBV5-1; j_gene: TRBJ2-2; d_gene: .; abundance: .; CDR3aa: CASRWLANTGELFF; CDR3nt: TGCGCCAGCAGGTGGCTCGCGAACACCGGGGAGCTGTTTTTT
v_gene: TRBV28; j_gene: TRBJ2-1; d_gene: TRBD2; abundance: .; CDR3aa: CASSLTSGSFNEQFF; CDR3nt: TGTGCCAGCAGTTTGACTAGCGGGAGTTTTAATGAGCAGTTCTTC
v_gene: TRBV7-2; j_gene: TRBJ2-1; d_gene: TRBD2; abundance: .; CDR3aa: CASSQGLAGGQNEQFF; CDR3nt: TGTGCCAGCAGCCAGGGACTAGCGGGAGGGCAGAATGAGCAGTTCTTC
v_gene: TRBV27; j_gene: TRBJ1-1; d_gene: TRBD1; abundance: .; CDR3aa: CASSLGQGGFTEAFF; CDR3nt: TGTGCCAGCAGTCTTGGACAGGGGGGATTCACTGAAGCTTTCTTT
v_gene: TRBV6-2/TRBV6-3; j_gene: TRBJ2-2; d_gene: .; abundance: .; CDR3aa: CASSWGGIGELFF; CDR3nt: TGTGCCAGCAGTTGGGGGGGCATCGGGGAGCTGTTTTTT
v_gene: TRBV19; j_gene: TRBJ2-3; d_gene: TRBD2; abundance: once; CDR3aa: CASVAGGPSGDTQYF; CDR3nt: TGTGCCAGTGTAGCGGGAGGGCCCTCGGGAGATACGCAGTATTTT
v_gene: TRBV28; j_gene: TRBJ2-1; d_gene: TRBD2; abundance: .; CDR3aa: CASRSGLAGSYNEQFF; CDR3nt: TGTGCCAGCAGGAGCGGACTAGCGGGTTCCTACAATGAGCAGTTCTTC
v_gene: TRBV29-1; j_gene: TRBJ1-5; d_gene: .; abundance: .; CDR3aa: CSVRGGASQPQHF; CDR3nt: TGCAGCGTTCGGGGGGGGGCTAGTCAGCCCCAGCATTTT
v_gene: TRBV4-3; j_gene: TRBJ2-1; d_gene: TRBD2; abundance: .; CDR3aa: CASSQGLAGGPNEQFF; CDR3nt: TGCGCCAGCAGCCAAGGACTAGCGGGAGGCCCCAATGAGCAGTTCTTC
v_gene: TRBV19; j_gene: TRBJ1-1; d_gene: .; abundance: .; CDR3aa: CASSIERQNTEAFF; CDR3nt: TGTGCCAGTAGTATAGAAAGACAGAACACTGAAGCTTTCTTT
v_gene: TRBV29-1; j_gene: TRBJ1-1; d_gene: .; abundance: few; CDR3aa: CSVEPSLAVAEAFF; CDR3nt: TGCAGCGTTGAACCGTCTCTGGCTGTCGCTGAAGCTTTCTTT
v_gene: TRBV3-1/TRBV3-2; j_gene: TRBJ1-1; d_gene: .; abundance: .; CDR3aa: CASSPPDFGDWATEAFF; CDR3nt: TGCGCCAGCAGCCCCCCAGATTTCGGGGACTGGGCCACTGAAGCTTTCTTT
v_gene: TRBV19; j_gene: TRBJ1-3; d_gene: TRBD1; abundance: .; CDR3aa: CASSIGDRSGNTIYF; CDR3nt: TGTGCCAGTAGTATTGGGGACAGGTCTGGAAACACCATATATTTT
v_gene: TRBV11-1; j_gene: TRBJ2-5; d_gene: .; abundance: .; CDR3aa: CASSLVRALDVTQYF; CDR3nt: TGTGCCAGCAGCTTAGTCAGGGCCCTGGACGTGACCCAGTACTTC
v_gene: TRBV28; j_gene: TRBJ2-5; d_gene: .; abundance: .; CDR3aa: CASSPLSGGQSKKQETQYF; CDR3nt: TGTGCCAGCAGTCCCCTATCAGGCGGACAATCCAAGAAGCAAGAGACCCAGTACTTC
v_gene: TRBV7-9; j_gene: TRBJ2-1; d_gene: .; abundance: once; CDR3aa: CASSLGASWNEQFF; CDR3nt: TGTGCCAGCAGCCTGGGGGCCTCCTGGAATGAGCAGTTCTTC
v_gene: TRBV27; j_gene: TRBJ2-7; d_gene: .; abundance: .; CDR3aa: CASSSPPGRAGYEQYF; CDR3nt: TGTGCCAGCAGTTCCCCCCCCGGCAGGGCAGGCTACGAGCAGTACTTC
v_gene: TRBV28; j_gene: TRBJ2-7; d_gene: TRBD1; abundance: .; CDR3aa: CATLGAHGQGFLGQYF; CDR3nt: TGTGCCACCTTGGGGGCACACGGACAGGGGTTCTTAGGGCAGTACTTC
v_gene: TRBV1; j_gene: TRBJ1-2; d_gene: .; abundance: .; CDR3aa: CTRAGNYGYTF; CDR3nt: TGCACCAGGGCCGGGAACTATGGCTACACCTTC
v_gene: TRBV12-3/TRBV12-4; j_gene: TRBJ1-1; d_gene: .; abundance: once; CDR3aa: CASSLGGGPEAFF; CDR3nt: TGTGCCAGCAGTTTAGGCGGCGGCCCTGAAGCTTTCTTT
v_gene: TRBV7-9; j_gene: TRBJ1-4; d_gene: TRBD1; abundance: once; CDR3aa: CASSRGQGANEKLFF; CDR3nt: TGTGCCAGTTCCAGGGGGCAGGGAGCTAATGAAAAACTGTTTTTT
v_gene: TRBV9; j_gene: TRBJ1-6; d_gene: .; abundance: .; CDR3aa: CASSAAGTRNSPLHF; CDR3nt: TGTGCCAGCAGCGCCGCCGGGACACGAAATTCACCCCTCCACTTT
v_gene: TRBV2; j_gene: TRBJ1-2; d_gene: .; abundance: few; CDR3aa: CASSEAGQGIDGYTF; CDR3nt: TGTGCCAGCAGTGAAGCGGGGCAGGGGATCGATGGCTACACCTTC
v_gene: TRBV11-2; j_gene: TRBJ1-4; d_gene: TRBD1; abundance: .; CDR3aa: CASSAGTGTELFF; CDR3nt: TGTGCCAGCAGCGCCGGGACAGGGACGGAACTGTTTTTT
v_gene: TRBV9; j_gene: TRBJ2-7; d_gene: .; abundance: .; CDR3aa: CASSRTPTGHTYEQYF; CDR3nt: TGTGCCAGCAGCCGAACTCCAACGGGACATACGTACGAGCAGTACTTC
v_gene: TRBV7-3; j_gene: TRBJ2-7; d_gene: TRBD1; abundance: .; CDR3aa: CASSTGQGYEQYF; CDR3nt: TGTGCCAGCAGCACCGGACAGGGGTACGAGCAGTACTTC
v_gene: TRBV5-4; j_gene: TRBJ2-5; d_gene: TRBD2; abundance: .; CDR3aa: CASSSVGGSGETQYF; CDR3nt: TGTGCCAGCAGTTCTGTGGGGGGGTCAGGAGAGACCCAGTACTTC
v_gene: TRBV9; j_gene: TRBJ2-5; d_gene: .; abundance: .; CDR3aa: CASSRAGWYQETQYF; CDR3nt: TGTGCCAGCAGTCGAGCGGGTTGGTACCAAGAGACCCAGTACTTC
v_gene: TRBV5-1; j_gene: TRBJ1-4; d_gene: TRBD1; abundance: .; CDR3aa: CASSLTTGPANEKLFF; CDR3nt: TGCGCCAGCAGCCTAACGACAGGGCCGGCTAATGAAAAACTGTTTTTT
v_gene: TRBV7-6; j_gene: TRBJ2-5; d_gene: TRBD2; abundance: .; CDR3aa: CASSRGLAGGPRETQYF; CDR3nt: TGTGCCAGCAGCAGGGGACTAGCGGGAGGGCCGCGGGAGACCCAGTACTTC
v_gene: TRBV9; j_gene: TRBJ1-2; d_gene: .; abundance: .; CDR3aa: CASSSDSRGYTF; CDR3nt: TGTGCCAGCAGCTCGGACAGTAGAGGCTACACCTTC